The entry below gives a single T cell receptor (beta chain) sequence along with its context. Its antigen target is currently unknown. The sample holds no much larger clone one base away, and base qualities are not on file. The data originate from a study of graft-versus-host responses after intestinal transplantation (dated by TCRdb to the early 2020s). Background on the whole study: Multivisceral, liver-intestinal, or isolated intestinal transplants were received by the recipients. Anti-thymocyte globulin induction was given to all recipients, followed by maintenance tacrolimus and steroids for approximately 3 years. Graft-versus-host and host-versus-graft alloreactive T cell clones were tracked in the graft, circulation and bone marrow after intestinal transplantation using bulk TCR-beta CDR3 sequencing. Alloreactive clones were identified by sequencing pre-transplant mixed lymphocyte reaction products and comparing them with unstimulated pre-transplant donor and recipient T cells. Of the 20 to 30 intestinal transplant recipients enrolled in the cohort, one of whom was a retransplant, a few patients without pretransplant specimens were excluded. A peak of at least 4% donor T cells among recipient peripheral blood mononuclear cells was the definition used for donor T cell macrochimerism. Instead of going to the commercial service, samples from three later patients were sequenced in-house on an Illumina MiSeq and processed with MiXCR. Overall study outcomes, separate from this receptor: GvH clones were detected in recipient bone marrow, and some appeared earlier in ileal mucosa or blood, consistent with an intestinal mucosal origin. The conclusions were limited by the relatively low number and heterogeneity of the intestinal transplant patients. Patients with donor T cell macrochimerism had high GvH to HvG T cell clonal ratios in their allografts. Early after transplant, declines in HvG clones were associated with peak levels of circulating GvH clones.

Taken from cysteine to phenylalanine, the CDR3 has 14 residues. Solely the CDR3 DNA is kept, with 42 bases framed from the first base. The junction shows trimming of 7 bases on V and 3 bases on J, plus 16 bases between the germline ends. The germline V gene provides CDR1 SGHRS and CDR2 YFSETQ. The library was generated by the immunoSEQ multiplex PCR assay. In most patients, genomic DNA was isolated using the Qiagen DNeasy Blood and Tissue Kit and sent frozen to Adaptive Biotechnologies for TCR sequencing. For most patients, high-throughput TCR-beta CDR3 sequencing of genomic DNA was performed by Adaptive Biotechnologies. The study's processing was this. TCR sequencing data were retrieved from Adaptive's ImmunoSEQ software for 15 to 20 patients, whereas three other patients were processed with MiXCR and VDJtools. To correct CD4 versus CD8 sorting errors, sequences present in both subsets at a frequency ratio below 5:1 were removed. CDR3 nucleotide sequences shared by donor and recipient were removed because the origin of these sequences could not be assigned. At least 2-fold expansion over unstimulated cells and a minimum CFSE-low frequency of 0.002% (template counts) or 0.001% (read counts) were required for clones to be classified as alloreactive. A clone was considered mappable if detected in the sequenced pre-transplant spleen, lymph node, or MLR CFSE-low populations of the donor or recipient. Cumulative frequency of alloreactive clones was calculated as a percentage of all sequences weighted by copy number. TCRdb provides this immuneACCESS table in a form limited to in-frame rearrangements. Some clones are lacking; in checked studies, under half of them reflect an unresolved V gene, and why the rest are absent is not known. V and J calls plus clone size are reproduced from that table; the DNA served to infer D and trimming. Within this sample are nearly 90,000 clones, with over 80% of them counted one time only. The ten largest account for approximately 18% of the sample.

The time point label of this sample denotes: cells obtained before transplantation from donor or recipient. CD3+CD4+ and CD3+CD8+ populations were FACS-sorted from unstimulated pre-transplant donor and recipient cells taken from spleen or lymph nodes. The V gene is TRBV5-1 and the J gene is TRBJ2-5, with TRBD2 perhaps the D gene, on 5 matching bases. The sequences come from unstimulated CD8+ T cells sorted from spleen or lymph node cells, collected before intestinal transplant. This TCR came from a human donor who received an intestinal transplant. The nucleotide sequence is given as TGCGCCAGCGGCCGGACTCCCAAGAAAGAGACCCAGTACTTC. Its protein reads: CASGRTPKKETQYF.